The next 5 T cell receptor beta chains were all read from a single sample in a study of blood T cell repertoires in COVID-19. Using immunoSEQ multiplex PCR, the repertoire was profiled, and TCRdb retains in-frame clones only, with some absent. The sample has over 350,000 clones; roughly 91% are singletons. Sample: peripheral blood. The receptors originated from a woman aged 25 to 39 with acute or convalescent COVID-19.

The sample holds one count of this clone. The chain employs TRBV19 and TRBJ2-1, with D unclear. Germline lookup yields CDR1 LNHDA and CDR2 SQIVND (reference sequence). V lost 4 bases, J lost 9 bases, and 10 bases lay in between. The CDR3 has 12 residues. Here the CDR3 reads CASSTQLSEQFF. The CDR3, as DNA: TGTGCCAGTAGTACTCAATTGAGTGAGCAGTTCTTC.

In its sample, this clone was seen once. The chain employs TRBV5-5 and TRBJ2-5; D possibly corresponds to TRBD1 (5 bases). The CDR3 spans 15 residues. CDR1 is SGHKS, CDR2 YYEKEE, per germline (reference sequence). V was trimmed by 4 bases and J by 2 bases, leaving 15 bases between them. The CDR3 DNA is TGTGCCAGCAGCGGCGACCCAGGGAAGCAAGAGACCCAGTACTTC. It specifies CASSGDPGKQETQYF. Combining the CDR3 with reference TRBV5-5 and TRBJ2-5 gives the whole variable domain DAGVTQSPTHLIKTRGQQVTLRCSPISGHKSVSWYQQVLGQGPQFIFQYYEKEERGRGNFPDRFSARQFPNYSSELNVNALLLGDSALYLCASSGDPGKQETQYFGPGTRLLVL.

The gene calls are TRBV28 and TRBJ2-4; 8 bases agree with TRBD1. Per the germline V gene, CDR1 is MDHEN and CDR2 is SYDVKM. Unmatched junction bases numbered 9, after V lost 8 bases and J lost 9 bases. This CDR3 spans 13 amino acids. As DNA, the CDR3 is TGTGCCAGCGGTCCGGACAGGGCCGTCATTCAGTACTTC. Translating gives CASGPDRAVIQYF. Together with reference TRBV28 and TRBJ2-4, the CDR3 gives the full variable domain: DVKVTQSSRYLVKRTGEKVFLECVQDMDHENMFWYRQDPGLGLRLIYFSYDVKMKEKGDIPEGYSVSREKKERFSLILESASTNQTSMYLCASGPDRAVIQYFGAGTRLSVL.

The chain is built from TRBV13 and TRBJ2-7, with D maybe TRBD1 (7 bases). The CDR3 has 15 amino acids. Germline CDR1 PRHDT, CDR2 FYEKMQ (reference sequence). Trimming stripped 5 bases from V and 0 bases from J, with 14 bases between. The CDR3 sequence: CASSASGDSSYEQYF. In DNA form, the CDR3 reads TGTGCCAGCAGCGCGTCGGGGGACAGCTCCTACGAGCAGTACTTC.

The rearrangement joins TRBV2 to TRBJ2-7; possible D gene TRBD1, 6 bases. CDR1 is SNHLY, CDR2 FYNNEI, per germline. The CDR3 is made up of 14 amino acids. V was cut by 8 bases and J by 0 bases, with 14 bases left in between. The chain's CDR3 is CASGGQSYSYEQYF. Here the CDR3 DNA reads TGTGCCAGCGGCGGACAGAGTTACTCCTACGAGCAGTACTTC.